The 32 T cell receptor beta chains in this list originate from one sample, sequenced in a study of regulatory T cells in long-lasting Graves disease. Relying on iRepertoire HTBI primers and Arm-PCR of CDR3 regions, the team built TCR beta libraries. TCRdb re-derived calls from the multiplex PCR reads in MiXCR, one entry per CDR3 protein. The sample yields almost 350,000 distinct CDR3 sequences, less than 20% seen once. Time point noted: persistent/refractory GD, antithyroid drugs over 5 years with positive TRAb. From PBMCs, RNA was extracted and then used to make the TCR library. The sample in question was peripheral blood mononuclear cells (PBMCs), obtained when the disease was refractory, from a patient treated with antithyroid drugs. Every receptor here comes from a female donor with Graves disease.

This clonotype has a handful of counts. The chain is built from TRBV12-5 and TRBJ1-5; 10 bases are shared with TRBD1. This CDR3 is 19 amino acids long. Germline-derived CDR1 and CDR2 are LGHNT and FRNRAP. V lost 2 bases to trimming and J lost 7 bases; unmatched junction nucleotides: 17. CDR3 bases: TGTGCTAGTGGTTTGCCCTATCTGGCCGGGACAGGGGCCGCCCAGCCCCAGCATTTT. It is translated as CASGLPYLAGTGAAQPQHF.

This clonotype was seen a few times. The chain has TRBV7-9 and TRBJ2-7; tentatively, D is TRBD1 or TRBD2 (6 bases each). The V gene's germline CDR1 is SEHNR and CDR2 FQNEAQ (reference sequence). CDR3 length: 16 residues. The V end was cut by 4 bases, the J end by 3 bases, with 19 bases between. CDR3 residues: CASSSALRGLDYEQYF. The CDR3, as DNA: TGTGCCAGCAGCTCAGCTCTCAGGGGACTTGACTACGAGCAGTACTTC.

To note about this clonotype: This may stem from a read error, because a much larger clone lies one nucleotide away. This chain connects TRBV12-3 or TRBV12-4 to TRBJ1-2; the D gene is possibly TRBD1 (5 bases). The CDR3 totals 15 residues. Trimming took off 6 bases at V and 9 bases at J, with 23 bases between the two ends. The CDR3 sequence is CASSPSAGYTQSYTF. CDR3 in DNA: TGTGCCAGCAGCCCCTCGGCAGGGTATACCCAAAGCTACACCTTC.

This chain connects TRBV19 to TRBJ1-5; possible D gene TRBD1, 5 bases. CDR3 length equals 15 residues. The V gene's germline CDR1 is LNHDA and CDR2 SQIVND (reference sequence). V was cut by 7 bases and J by 0 bases, with 13 bases left in between. The CDR3 nucleotides are TGTGCCAGTAATCAGGACACTTATAGCAATCAGCCCCAGCATTTT. Translation: CASNQDTYSNQPQHF.

This clonotype was counted between two and nine times. The chain employs TRBV20-1 and TRBJ2-7; a possible D gene is TRBD2 (6 bases). CDR3 length: 14 residues. The V end lost 3 bases, the J end lost 1 base, and 13 bases lay between the germline ends. In germline, CDR1 is DFQATT, CDR2 SNEGSKA (reference sequence). CDR3 loop: CSASGPAGSYEQYF. The CDR3 coding sequence is TGCAGTGCTAGCGGGCCGGCGGGATCCTACGAGCAGTACTTC.

In this sample, this clonotype turned up many times. The chain recombines TRBV11-2 with TRBJ2-7, with D hard to call. The CDR3 is made up of 15 amino acids. Germline assignment: CDR1 SGHAT and CDR2 FQNNGV. Between the trimmed V and J ends, which lost 5 bases and 0 bases, there was a span of 14 bases. This chain's CDR3 is CASSPTPHSSYEQYF. The CDR3 DNA reads as TGTGCCAGCAGCCCGACCCCCCATAGCTCCTACGAGCAGTACTTC.

This clonotype was recorded at least ten times. In DNA, the CDR3 is TGCGCCAGCACCATAGGCCTGAACACTGAAGCTTTCTTT. Translation: CASTIGLNTEAFF. The chain employs TRBV5-1 and TRBJ1-1; no clear D gene. Trimming left V 6 bases short and J 0 bases short, with 9 bases between. Germline V lookup: CDR1 SGHRS, CDR2 YFSETQ. The CDR3 spans 13 residues.

V gene TRBV27 combines with J gene TRBJ1-5; TRBD1 might be the D (5 bases). V gave up 7 bases and J gave up 6 bases, with 13 bases separating them. Germline V lookup: CDR1 MNHEY, CDR2 SMNVEV (reference sequence). CDR3 length: 13 amino acids. In DNA form, the CDR3 reads TGTGCCAGCAACGCGGGGGGGGGTCAGCCCCAGCATTTT. It is translated as CASNAGGGQPQHF.

This clonotype has a count of ten or more. The chain has TRBV30 and TRBJ1-6, with a tentative D call TRBD1 (6 bases). The CDR3 length is 13 residues. Germline lookup yields CDR1 GTSNPN and CDR2 SVGIG (reference sequence). The ends were cut back, 6 bases at V and 9 bases at J, with 15 bases in the middle. CDR3 DNA sequence: TGTGCCTGCACACAGGGTCCAAGTTCACCCCTCCACTTT. It encodes CACTQGPSSPLHF. Full variable domain (outside the CDR3, taken from reference TRBV30 and TRBJ1-6): SQTIHQWPATLVQPVGSPLSLECTVEGTSNPNLYWYRQAAGRGLQLLFYSVGIGQISSEVPQNLSASRPQDRQFILSSKKLLLSDSGFYLCACTQGPSSPLHFGNGTRLTVT.

This clonotype was counted at least ten times. The chain carries TRBV12-3 or TRBV12-4 and TRBJ1-1; D might be TRBD1 (5 bases). The CDR3 extends over 15 amino acids. Trimming cost V 5 bases and J 1 base, with 14 bases left between them. CDR3 residues: CASSRLWGGNTEAFF. CDR3 bases: TGTGCCAGCAGTCGTCTATGGGGCGGGAACACTGAAGCTTTCTTT.

This clonotype showed up many times. The rearrangement joins TRBV28 to TRBJ2-7, with TRBD1 matching 8 bases. Germline V gives CDR1 MDHEN, CDR2 SYDVKM. The CDR3 has 18 residues. With 6 bases clipped from V and 3 bases from J, the junction kept 19 bases outside the gene matches. The CDR3 reads CASSYQGLGQGHYYEQYF. The CDR3 DNA follows: TGTGCCAGCAGCTATCAAGGTTTAGGACAGGGACACTACTACGAGCAGTACTTC.

This clonotype was counted only a few times. The V gene is TRBV6-2 or TRBV6-3, the J gene TRBJ2-7; D not resolved. Deletions cut 4 bases from V and 2 bases from J, with 12 bases between. This CDR3 has 14 amino acids. Germline assignment: CDR1 MNHEY and CDR2 SVGEGT. The CDR3 loop reads CASSWLQFPYEQYF. The CDR3 DNA reads TGTGCCAGCAGTTGGCTCCAGTTCCCCTACGAGCAGTACTTC.

In its sample, this clonotype was seen many times. This sequence joins TRBV20-1 and TRBJ2-2; D not certain. V lost 7 bases and J 3 bases, leaving 9 bases between the germline ends. The CDR3 has 12 amino acids. Germline CDR1 DFQATT, CDR2 SNEGSKA (reference sequence). In DNA, the CDR3 is TGCAGTGTCGGGCTCCACACCGGGGAGCTGTTTTTT. As protein: CSVGLHTGELFF.

This clonotype was seen repeatedly, ten times or more. The chain employs TRBV6-1 and TRBJ2-5; TRBD1 aligns across 9 bases. Germline CDR1 is MNHNS and CDR2 is SASEGT. The V and J ends lost 6 bases and 4 bases, in that order; junction bases with no gene match: 6. This CDR3 comprises 14 residues. CDR3 sequence reads: CASRPGTGRETQYF. CDR3 DNA sequence: TGTGCCAGCAGACCCGGGACAGGGAGAGAGACCCAGTACTTC.

This clonotype has a count of ten or more. V usage is TRBV20-1 and J usage is TRBJ1-2; D is possibly TRBD1 (6 bases). Between the trimmed V and J ends, which lost 0 bases and 8 bases, there was a span of 16 bases. CDR1 and CDR2 from the germline V gene are DFQATT and SNEGSKA (reference sequence). This CDR3 has 14 amino acids. The CDR3 protein is CSARDPPGAAGYTF. CDR3 DNA: TGCAGTGCTAGAGATCCCCCAGGGGCCGCGGGCTACACCTTC.

This clonotype was observed a handful of times. The CDR3 DNA reads TGCGCCAGCAAAGGAAACAGGCACTCCTACGAGCAGTACTTC. Translation: CASKGNRHSYEQYF. The chain links TRBV10-2 to TRBJ2-7; the D gene is possibly TRBD1 (5 bases). CDR3 length: 14 residues. V lost 7 bases and J 0 bases, leaving 13 bases between the germline ends. The V gene's germline CDR1 is WSHSY and CDR2 SAAADI.

This clonotype occurred a few times. The J gene is TRBJ1-1, the V gene TRBV4-1; D ambiguous. The germline CDR1 and CDR2 sequences are MGHRA and YSYEKL. The CDR3 spans 15 residues. V lost 1 base, J lost 0 bases, and 9 bases lay in between. The CDR3 is CASSQGAGLNTEAFF. CDR3 nucleotides: TGCGCCAGCAGCCAAGGAGCAGGACTGAACACTGAAGCTTTCTTT.

This clonotype came up many times. The chain combines TRBV7-8 with TRBJ2-7; unclear D gene. Germline V CDR1 and CDR2: SGHVS, FQNEAQ. V was cut by 1 base and J by 1 base, with 5 bases left in between. The CDR3 extends over 13 amino acids. Here the CDR3 reads CASSLGHSYEQYF. DNA of the CDR3: TGTGCCAGCAGCTTAGGACATTCCTACGAGCAGTACTTC.

Many counts were recorded for this clonotype. This chain connects TRBV29-1 to TRBJ1-2; D call uncertain. Looked up from germline, CDR1 is SQVTM and CDR2 is ANQGSEA. The CDR3 runs to 12 residues. The V and J ends lost 3 bases and 2 bases respectively, with 7 bases between them. Written as DNA, the CDR3 is TGCAGCGTTGATCCAGGCAACTATGGCTACACCTTC. It specifies CSVDPGNYGYTF.

This clonotype was seen ten or more times. The chain employs TRBV6-1 and TRBJ2-2; D is possibly TRBD1 (6 bases). The CDR3 has 16 residues. Looked up from germline, CDR1 is MNHNS and CDR2 is SASEGT. V lost 6 bases to trimming and J lost 3 bases, with 17 bases between them. CDR3 bases: TGTGCCAGCAGAAGACAGCCCAGGGGCGACACCGGGGAGCTGTTTTTT. It encodes CASRRQPRGDTGELFF.

This clonotype was found many times. This chain connects TRBV12-3 or TRBV12-4 to TRBJ1-2; possible D gene TRBD1, 5 bases. V was cut by 8 bases and J by 4 bases, with 14 bases left in between. This CDR3 is built from 13 residues. CDR3 sequence reads: CASSPDRLYGYTF. CDR3 nucleotides: TGTGCCAGCTCACCAGACAGACTCTATGGCTACACCTTC.

This clonotype was counted many times. This chain uses TRBV28 with TRBJ1-6; weak D call: TRBD1 (5 bases). Germline V gives CDR1 MDHEN, CDR2 SYDVKM. The V end lost 6 bases, the J end lost 5 bases, and 20 bases lay between the germline ends. This CDR3 region has 17 residues. Here the CDR3 DNA reads TGTGCCAGCAGCGCCAGCCCTGGGACGGAGGATAATTCACCCCTCCACTTT. Its translation: CASSASPGTEDNSPLHF.

There are many counts of this clonotype. The gene calls are TRBV12-3 or TRBV12-4 and TRBJ1-6; 8 bases are a match to TRBD1. The CDR3 extends over 15 amino acids. The trim removed 5 bases at V and 10 bases at J, leaving 10 bases unmatched. The CDR3, as DNA: TGTGCCAGCAGTCTCTCCGGGACAGGCTACTCACCCCTCCACTTT. Its protein is CASSLSGTGYSPLHF.

CDR3 loop: CAISESLTQPQHF. CDR3 coding DNA: TGTGCCATCAGTGAGTCGTTAACTCAGCCCCAGCATTTT. This chain links TRBV10-3 with TRBJ1-5, with no clear D. This CDR3 contains 13 residues. The V gene's germline CDR1 is ENHRY and CDR2 SYGVKD. Trimming removed 0 bases at V and 6 bases at J, with 6 bases between.

Many counts were recorded for this clonotype. V and J are TRBV19 and TRBJ1-1; 9 bases line up with TRBD1. This CDR3 is built from 16 residues. V gave up 6 bases and J gave up 7 bases; unmatched junction bases: 15. Germline CDR1 and CDR2: LNHDA and SQIVND (reference sequence). The DNA of the CDR3 is TGTGCCAGTAGCCCACTCAAGGGACAGGGAGATTATGAAGCTTTCTTT. The encoded protein is CASSPLKGQGDYEAFF.

This chain connects TRBV14 to TRBJ2-5; 9 bases match TRBD1. V gave up 5 bases and J gave up 3 bases; unmatched junction bases: 16. There are 18 residues in the CDR3. The germline V gene has CDR1 SGHDN and CDR2 FVKESK. CDR3 in DNA: TGTGCCAGCAGCGAAAGTTTCTACAGGGGGCCCCTCGAAGAGACCCAGTACTTC. It is translated as CASSESFYRGPLEETQYF. The variable domain in full, completed from reference TRBV14 and TRBJ2-5, reads EAGVTQFPSHSVIEKGQTVTLRCDPISGHDNLYWYRRVMGKEIKFLLHFVKESKQDESGMPNNRFLAERTGGTYSTLKVQPAELEDSGVYFCASSESFYRGPLEETQYFGPGTRLLVL.

The V and J genes are TRBV5-1 and TRBJ2-1, with TRBD2 matching 8 bases. J was trimmed by 6 bases and V by 7 bases; bases with no gene match: 6. Germline CDR1 and CDR2: SGHRS and YFSETQ. This CDR3 region has 13 residues. The CDR3 sequence: CASSAGGGNEQFF. In DNA, the CDR3 is TGCGCCAGCTCGGCGGGGGGAGGCAATGAGCAGTTCTTC.

This clonotype showed up many times. The chain joins TRBV6-1 to TRBJ2-5, with TRBD2 identical over 9 bases. Germline V gives CDR1 MNHNS, CDR2 SASEGT. V lost 6 bases, J lost 3 bases, and 2 bases stayed unmatched. This CDR3 region has 13 residues. DNA of the CDR3: TGTGCCAGCAGGCGGGGGGGCGAAGAGACCCAGTACTTC. It codes for CASRRGGEETQYF.

The rearrangement links TRBV27 to TRBJ1-5; D is undetermined. Germline CDR1 MNHEY, CDR2 SMNVEV (reference sequence). This CDR3 contains 13 residues. V lost 1 base and J lost 6, with 7 bases in between. The CDR3 protein is CASSLYRSQPQHF. In DNA form, the CDR3 reads TGTGCCAGCAGTTTATACCGGAGTCAGCCCCAGCATTTT.

This clonotype was recorded only once. The chain combines TRBV14 with TRBJ2-2; TRBD2 agrees at 7 bases. The germline gives CDR1 SGHDN, CDR2 FVKESK. The length of the CDR3 is 15 residues. With 3 bases clipped from V and 4 bases from J, the junction kept 5 bases outside the gene matches. CDR3 coding DNA: TGTGCCAGCAGCCAGACTATAGCGGGCACCGGGGAGCTGTTTTTT. Translated, it gives CASSQTIAGTGELFF.

The table lists this clonotype with many counts. V and J are TRBV28 and TRBJ2-7; TRBD2 might be the D (6 bases). Germline lookup yields CDR1 MDHEN and CDR2 SYDVKM. Trimming left V 2 bases short and J 5 bases short, with 13 bases between. The CDR3 runs to 14 residues. The CDR3 sequence is CASSLGGSLHEQYF. The DNA of the CDR3 is TGTGCCAGCAGTTTAGGAGGGAGTCTCCACGAGCAGTACTTC.

The V and J genes are TRBV19 and TRBJ2-5; D ambiguous. Germline CDR1 LNHDA, CDR2 SQIVND (reference sequence). CDR3 length: 15 amino acids. Trimming left V 3 bases short and J 11 bases short, with 22 bases between. For the CDR3, the DNA is TGTGCCAGTAGTATGGTTGGACCCACGGCCTTGGTACAGTACTTC. The encoded protein is CASSMVGPTALVQYF.